This record covers a single T cell receptor beta chain. Antigen specificity is unknown. The data derive from a study of glioma-infiltrating T cells after dendritic cell vaccination. Study-level information: Patients received three intradermal dendritic cell vaccine injections at biweekly intervals.

This CDR3 region has 16 residues. Trimming at V came to 4 bases and at J to 4 bases, leaving 9 bases not matched to a gene. Germline V gene lookup returns CDR1 MNHEY and CDR2 SMNVEV (reference sequence). Time point given: after dendritic cell vaccination, including at tumor progression/relapse. Study-level results: No direct clonality-survival link was found; a diverse polyclonal response may matter. Only a small number of patients had complete blood and tumor samples.

Primers: 60 V beta forward and 13 J beta reverse. TCRdb's copy holds only in-frame clones and misses some; the assay was immunoSEQ multiplex PCR. The sample carries 80,000 to 95,000 clones, 85% recorded once. The source was blood, collected after dendritic cell vaccination. This chain joins TRBV27 and TRBJ2-3, with 9 bases lining up with TRBD2. The sequence was obtained from a human donor with glioblastoma. Written as DNA, the CDR3 is TGTGCCAGCAGTTGGGAGCGGGAGGTTGTCCCAGATACGCAGTATTTT. Translating gives CASSWEREVVPDTQYF.